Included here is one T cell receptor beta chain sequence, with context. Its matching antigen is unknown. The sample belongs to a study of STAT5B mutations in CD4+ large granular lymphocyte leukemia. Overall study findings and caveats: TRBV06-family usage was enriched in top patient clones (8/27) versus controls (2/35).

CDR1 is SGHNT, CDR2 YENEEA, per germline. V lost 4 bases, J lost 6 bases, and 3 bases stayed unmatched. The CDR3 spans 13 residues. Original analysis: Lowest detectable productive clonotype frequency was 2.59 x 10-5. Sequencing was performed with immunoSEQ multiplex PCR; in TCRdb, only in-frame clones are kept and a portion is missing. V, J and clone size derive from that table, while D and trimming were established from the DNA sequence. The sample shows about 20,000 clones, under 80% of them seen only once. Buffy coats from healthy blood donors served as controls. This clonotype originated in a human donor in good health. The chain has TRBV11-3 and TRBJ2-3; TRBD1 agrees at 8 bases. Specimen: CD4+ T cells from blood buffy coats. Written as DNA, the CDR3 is TGTGCCAGCAGCTCGCGACAGGGGGATACGCAGTATTTT. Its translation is CASSSRQGDTQYF.